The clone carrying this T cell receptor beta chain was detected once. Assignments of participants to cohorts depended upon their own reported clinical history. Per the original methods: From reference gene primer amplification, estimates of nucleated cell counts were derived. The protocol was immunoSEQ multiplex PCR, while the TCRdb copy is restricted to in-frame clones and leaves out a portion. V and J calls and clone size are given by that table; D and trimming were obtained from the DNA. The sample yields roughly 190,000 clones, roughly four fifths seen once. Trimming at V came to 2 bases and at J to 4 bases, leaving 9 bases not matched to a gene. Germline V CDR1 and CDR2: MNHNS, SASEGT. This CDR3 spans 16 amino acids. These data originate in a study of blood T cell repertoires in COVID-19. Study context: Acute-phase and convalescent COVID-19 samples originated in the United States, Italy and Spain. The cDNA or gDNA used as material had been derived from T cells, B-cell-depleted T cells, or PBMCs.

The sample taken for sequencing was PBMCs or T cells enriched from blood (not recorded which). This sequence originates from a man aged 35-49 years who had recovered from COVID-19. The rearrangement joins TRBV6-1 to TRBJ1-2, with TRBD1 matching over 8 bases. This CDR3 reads CASSERQGAASYGYTF. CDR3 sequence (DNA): TGTGCCAGCAGTGAAAGGCAGGGGGCAGCGTCCTATGGCTACACCTTC.